This T cell receptor beta chain originates from a study of T cell responses to AZD1222 COVID-19 vaccine. Study-level background: Investigators merged groups given second doses at roughly 4 or roughly 12 weeks.

About this clone itself: What it binds is not known.

The repertoire was sequenced with immunoSEQ multiplex PCR; TCRdb's copy has only in-frame clones and lacks some. The sample lists roughly 120,000 clones; around 82% were seen once. Germline CDR1 and CDR2: SGHTA and FQGTGA. Trimming took 5 bases from V and 7 from J, leaving 18 bases between them. The CDR3 is 15 amino acids. Study findings and constraints: Two AZD1222 doses significantly raised spike-specific TCR breadth and depth over controls. A mostly white British donor set with more females was recruited, and clonal diversity was possibly underestimated. Researchers report vaccine-associated CD4 TCRs spanning spike, with dominance at 160-218 and 743-854.

This TCR was recovered from an adult in good health. This chain links TRBV7-3 with TRBJ2-4; perhaps TRBD1 as D (5 bases). The specimen comprised peripheral blood, sampled on day 0 of AZD1222 vaccination. This CDR3 reads CASSPTGTGWNIQYF. Written as DNA, the CDR3 is TGTGCCAGCAGCCCCACAGGAACTGGGTGGAACATTCAGTACTTC.